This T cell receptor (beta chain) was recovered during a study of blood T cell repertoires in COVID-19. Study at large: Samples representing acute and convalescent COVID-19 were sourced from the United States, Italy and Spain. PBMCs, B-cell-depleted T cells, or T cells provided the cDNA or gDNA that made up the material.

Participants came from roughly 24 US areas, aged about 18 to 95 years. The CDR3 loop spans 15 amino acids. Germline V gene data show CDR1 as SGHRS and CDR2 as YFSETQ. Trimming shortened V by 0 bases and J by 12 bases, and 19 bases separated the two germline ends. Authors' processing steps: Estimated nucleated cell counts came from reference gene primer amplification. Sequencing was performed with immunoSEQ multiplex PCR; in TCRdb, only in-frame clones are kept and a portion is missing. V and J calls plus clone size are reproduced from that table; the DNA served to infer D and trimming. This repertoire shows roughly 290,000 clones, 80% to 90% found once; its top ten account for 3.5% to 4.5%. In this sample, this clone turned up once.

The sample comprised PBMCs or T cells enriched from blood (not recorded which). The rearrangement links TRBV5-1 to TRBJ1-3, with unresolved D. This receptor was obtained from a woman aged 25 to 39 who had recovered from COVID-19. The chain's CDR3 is CASSLALPGEGNIYF. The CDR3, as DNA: TGCGCCAGCAGCTTGGCCCTTCCGGGTGAGGGTAACATATATTTT.